The present T cell receptor (beta chain) was sequenced within a study of blood T cell repertoires in COVID-19. Study at large: Whether acute or convalescent, the COVID-19 samples came from the United States, Italy and Spain.

Trimming stripped 6 bases from V and 2 bases from J, with 6 bases between. The germline V gene encodes CDR1 MNHEY and CDR2 SMNVEV (reference sequence). This CDR3 region has 12 residues. Using immunoSEQ multiplex PCR, the repertoire was profiled, and TCRdb retains in-frame clones only, with some absent. Seen here are approximately 200,000 clones, roughly 87% observed once, and the top ten hold about 7%. The clonotype was recovered from a man under 40 in a cohort exposed to, infected with or recovered from COVID-19 (not recorded which). The chain combines TRBV27 with TRBJ2-3; D might be TRBD1 (5 bases). Sequencing was carried out using PBMCs or T cells enriched from blood (not recorded which). CDR3 loop: CASRGPTDTQYF. Written as DNA, the CDR3 is TGTGCCAGCAGGGGGCCCACAGATACGCAGTATTTT.